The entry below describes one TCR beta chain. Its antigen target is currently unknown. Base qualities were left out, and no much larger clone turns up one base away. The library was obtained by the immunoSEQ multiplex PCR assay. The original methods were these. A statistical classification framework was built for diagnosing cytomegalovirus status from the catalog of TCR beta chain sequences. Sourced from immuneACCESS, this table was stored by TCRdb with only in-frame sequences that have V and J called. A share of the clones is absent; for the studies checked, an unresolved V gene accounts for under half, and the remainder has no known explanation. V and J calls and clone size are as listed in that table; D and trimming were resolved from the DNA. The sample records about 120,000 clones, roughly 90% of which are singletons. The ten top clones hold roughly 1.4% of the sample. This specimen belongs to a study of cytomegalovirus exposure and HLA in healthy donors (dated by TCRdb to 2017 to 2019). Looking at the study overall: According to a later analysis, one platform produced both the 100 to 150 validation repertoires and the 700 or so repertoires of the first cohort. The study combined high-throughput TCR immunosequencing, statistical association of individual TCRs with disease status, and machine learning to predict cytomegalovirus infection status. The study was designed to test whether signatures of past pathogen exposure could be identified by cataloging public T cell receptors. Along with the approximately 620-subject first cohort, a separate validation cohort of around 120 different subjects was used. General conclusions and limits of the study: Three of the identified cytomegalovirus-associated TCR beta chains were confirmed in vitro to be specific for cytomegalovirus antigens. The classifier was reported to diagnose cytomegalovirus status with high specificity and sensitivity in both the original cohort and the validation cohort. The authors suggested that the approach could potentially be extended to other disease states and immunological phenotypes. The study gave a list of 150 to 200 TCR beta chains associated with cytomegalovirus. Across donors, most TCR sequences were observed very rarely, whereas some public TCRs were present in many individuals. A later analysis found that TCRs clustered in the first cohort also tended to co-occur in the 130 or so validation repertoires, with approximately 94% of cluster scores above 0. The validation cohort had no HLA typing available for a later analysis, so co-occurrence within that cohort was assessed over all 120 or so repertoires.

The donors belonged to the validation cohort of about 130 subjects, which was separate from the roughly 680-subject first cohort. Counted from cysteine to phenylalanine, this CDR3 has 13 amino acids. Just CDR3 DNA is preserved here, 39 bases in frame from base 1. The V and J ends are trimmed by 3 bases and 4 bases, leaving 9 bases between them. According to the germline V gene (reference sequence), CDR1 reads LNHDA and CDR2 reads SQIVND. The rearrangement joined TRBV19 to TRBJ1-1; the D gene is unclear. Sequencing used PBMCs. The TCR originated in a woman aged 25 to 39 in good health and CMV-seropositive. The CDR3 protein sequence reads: CASSISVSTEAFF. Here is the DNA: TGTGCCAGTAGTATTTCTGTATCCACTGAAGCTTTCTTT.